What follows are 14 T cell receptor beta chains derived from one specimen sequenced in a study of blood T cell repertoires in COVID-19. Assay used: immunoSEQ multiplex PCR; TCRdb lists only in-frame clones, some missing. This table has 150,000 to 200,000 clones, approximately 86% appearing once. The source material was peripheral blood. Receptors originate from a man aged 55 to 69 with COVID-19, enrolled during active disease.

V gene TRBV6-5 combines with J gene TRBJ1-3, with D possibly TRBD1 on 6 matching bases. The CDR3 runs 14 residues. Germline CDR1 and CDR2: MNHEY and SVGAGI. The V end lost 9 bases, the J end lost 2 bases, and 14 bases lay between the germline ends. The CDR3: CASQEGQPGNTIYF. The CDR3, as DNA: TGTGCCAGTCAGGAAGGACAGCCTGGAAACACCATATATTTT.

The genes are TRBV19 and TRBJ1-1, with no clear D. The CDR3 consists of 11 residues. Trimming took off 7 bases at V and 6 bases at J, with 9 bases between the two ends. CDR1 and CDR2 (germline): LNHDA, SQIVND (reference sequence). The DNA of the CDR3 is TGTGCCAGTACCCCGGGGTCTGAAGCTTTCTTT. Translation: CASTPGSEAFF.

V and J are TRBV5-1 and TRBJ2-3, with D possibly being TRBD2 (7 bases). The CDR3 totals 17 residues. Trimming shortened V by 4 bases and J by 3 bases, and 21 bases separated the two germline ends. CDR1 is SGHRS and CDR2 is YFSETQ in the germline V gene. The CDR3 bases are TGCGCCAGCAGCGCCCCCAGGGGCGGGAGTTTAACAGATACGCAGTATTTT. Translation: CASSAPRGGSLTDTQYF.

V is TRBV6-6 and J is TRBJ2-7; 8 nucleotides agree with TRBD2. V was clipped by 3 bases and J by 3 bases; unmatched bases: 7. The germline gives CDR1 MNHNY, CDR2 SVGAGI (reference sequence). The CDR3 extends over 15 amino acids. DNA of the CDR3: TGTGCCAGCAGTTATACGGGGGGGGGAAGCTACGAGCAGTACTTC. This gives the protein CASSYTGGGSYEQYF.

This sequence joins TRBV7-8 and TRBJ2-5; TRBD2 is a possible D gene (6 bases). The CDR3 has 13 amino acids. Germline V gene lookup returns CDR1 SGHVS and CDR2 FQNEAQ. The ends were cut back, 4 bases at V and 4 bases at J, with 10 bases in the middle. The CDR3, as DNA: TGTGCCAGCAGCTACGGGGGACTAGAGACCCAGTACTTC. Residues: CASSYGGLETQYF.

The chain is built from TRBV11-3 and TRBJ2-7; weak D call: TRBD2 (6 bases). Looked up from germline, CDR1 is SGHNT and CDR2 is YENEEA. There are 11 residues in the CDR3. Trimming stripped 5 bases from V and 4 bases from J, with 6 bases between. In DNA, the CDR3 is TGTGCCAGCAGCCTAGCGTACGAGCAGTACTTC. It specifies CASSLAYEQYF.

The rearrangement links TRBV19 to TRBJ1-1, with a weak D call TRBD1 (5 bases). CDR1 is LNHDA, CDR2 SQIVND, per germline (reference sequence). Trimming took off 4 bases at V and 0 bases at J, with 9 bases between the two ends. CDR3 length: 14 amino acids. The CDR3 region has the DNA TGTGCCAGTAGTACGACAGCCATGAACACTGAAGCTTTCTTT. It codes for CASSTTAMNTEAFF.

The chain recombines TRBV24-1 with TRBJ2-6; possible D gene TRBD1, 5 bases. There are 15 residues in the CDR3. V lost 5 bases and J 0 bases, leaving 7 bases between the germline ends. Germline CDR1 and CDR2: KGHDR and SFDVKD. The CDR3 DNA follows: TGTGCCACCAGTGTTGGACACTCTGGGGCCAACGTCCTGACTTTC. Translating gives CATSVGHSGANVLTF.

The CDR3 loop reads CASSYYRFPGELGETQYF. The CDR3 DNA reads as TGTGCCAGCAGCTACTATAGGTTTCCAGGGGAACTAGGAGAGACCCAGTACTTC. The rearrangement joins TRBV7-2 to TRBJ2-5; D possibly corresponds to TRBD1 (6 bases). Germline loops: CDR1 SGHTA, CDR2 FQGNSA. Trimming pared 4 bases from V and 4 bases from J, leaving 25 bases between. There are 18 residues in the CDR3.

The chain employs TRBV2 and TRBJ1-4, with D perhaps TRBD1 (6 bases). V was shortened by 8 bases and J by 5 bases, with 21 bases between the two germline ends. CDR3 length: 16 amino acids. Germline V gives CDR1 SNHLY, CDR2 FYNNEI. The CDR3 loop is CASGGTRTAKNEKLFF. CDR3 coding DNA: TGTGCCAGCGGGGGAACCCGGACAGCGAAGAATGAAAAACTGTTTTTT.

The genes are TRBV6-5 and TRBJ1-2; 11 nucleotides match TRBD1. Germline V lookup: CDR1 MNHEY, CDR2 SVGAGI. The CDR3 runs to 15 residues. The V and J ends lost 4 bases and 7 bases, in that order; junction bases with no gene match: 8. The CDR3 loop is CASSSGQGVVRGYTF. DNA of the CDR3: TGTGCCAGCAGTTCGGGACAGGGGGTCGTGCGTGGCTACACCTTC.

The genes are TRBV3-1 (or the pseudogene TRBV3-2) and TRBJ1-4; possible D gene TRBD1, 5 bases. The ends were cut back, 2 bases at V and 1 base at J, with 11 bases in the middle. This CDR3 has 16 residues. The V gene's germline CDR1 is LGHDT and CDR2 YNNKEL (reference sequence). The DNA for the CDR3 is TGTGCCAGCAGCCAAACGCCCCAGGGAACTAATGAAAAACTGTTTTTT. It translates to CASSQTPQGTNEKLFF.

V is TRBV4-3 and J is TRBJ1-5, with D perhaps matching TRBD1 (5 bases). With 4 bases removed from V and 3 bases from J, the gap between germline ends came to 7 bases. The germline gives CDR1 LGHNA, CDR2 YSLEER. The CDR3 has 13 residues. CDR3: CASSRQINQPQHF. The CDR3 DNA sequence: TGCGCCAGCAGCCGACAGATCAATCAGCCCCAGCATTTT.

V and J are TRBV18 and TRBJ1-5; TRBD1 agrees at 11 bases. Unmatched junction bases numbered 2, after V lost 3 bases and J lost 7 bases. This CDR3 is 14 amino acids long. Germline-derived CDR1 and CDR2 are KGHSH and LQKENI. The DNA for the CDR3 is TGTGCCAGCTCACCGGGACAGGGGGAACAGCCCCAGCATTTT. It specifies CASSPGQGEQPQHF. The full variable domain, rest sourced from reference TRBV18 and TRBJ1-5, is NAGVMQNPRHLVRRRGQEARLRCSPMKGHSHVYWYRQLPEEGLKFMVYLQKENIIDESGMPKERFSAEFPKEGPSILRIQQVVRGDSAAYFCASSPGQGEQPQHFGDGTRLSIL.